Below, 10 T cell receptor beta chains from the same sample are listed, as sequenced in a study of blood T cell repertoires in COVID-19. The data were produced by immunoSEQ multiplex PCR, yet TCRdb's version contains in-frame clones alone and is incomplete. The data contain a few hundred thousand clones, around nine tenths of them singletons. The sequenced sample was PBMCs or T cells enriched from blood (not recorded which). The source of these receptors is a woman aged 55 to 70 who had recovered from COVID-19.

The gene calls are TRBV27 and TRBJ1-2, with D possibly TRBD1 on 5 matching bases. Between the trimmed V and J ends, which lost 6 bases and 8 bases, there was a span of 19 bases. The germline gives CDR1 MNHEY, CDR2 SMNVEV (reference sequence). The CDR3 consists of 14 residues. The CDR3 reads CASSTSGGARGYTF. For the CDR3, the DNA is TGTGCCAGCAGCACCTCCGGAGGGGCGCGCGGCTACACCTTC.

The rearrangement uses TRBV19 and TRBJ2-7; D might be TRBD2 (6 bases). The V end lost 1 base, the J end lost 1 base, and 8 bases lay between the germline ends. CDR3 length equals 14 residues. The germline V gene has CDR1 LNHDA and CDR2 SQIVND (reference sequence). DNA of the CDR3: TGTGCCAGTAGTATAGGGGCGGGATCCTACGAGCAGTACTTC. The encoded protein is CASSIGAGSYEQYF.

V gene TRBV4-2 combines with J gene TRBJ2-3, with TRBD2 matching over 15 bases. CDR1 and CDR2 (germline): LGHNA, YNFKEQ. Unmatched junction bases numbered 2, after V lost 4 bases and J lost 6 bases. The CDR3 has 15 amino acids. CDR3 protein: CASSPGLAGGDTQYF. CDR3 nucleotides: TGTGCCAGCAGCCCGGGACTAGCGGGAGGCGATACGCAGTATTTT.

The chain uses TRBV21-1 and TRBJ1-1; the table's D gene call, TRBD1, was not cross checked with the DNA. TRBV21-1 is a listed pseudogene. This CDR3 region has 13 residues. CDR3 in amino acids: CASIIQGGAEAFF. In DNA form, the CDR3 reads TGTGCCAGCATCATACAGGGTGGGGCTGAAGCTTTCTTT.

In DNA form, the CDR3 reads TGTGCCAGCCCTCCCTACGAGCAGTACTTC. Its translation is CASPPYEQYF. The chain joins TRBV6-5 to TRBJ2-7, with D hard to call. V gave up 8 bases and J gave up 2 bases, with 4 bases separating them. Germline V gives CDR1 MNHEY, CDR2 SVGAGI. This CDR3 comprises 10 residues.

This chain joins TRBV15 and TRBJ1-2; a weak D match, TRBD1 (5 bases). Germline CDR1 and CDR2: LNHNV and YYDKDF (reference sequence). The CDR3 totals 11 residues. CDR3 DNA: TGTGCTACCCGTGGGGACTGGGGCTACACCTTC. This sequence encodes CATRGDWGYTF.

The V and J genes are TRBV5-1 and TRBJ1-3, with TRBD1 identical over 7 bases. The CDR3 runs 17 residues. J gave up 3 bases and V 6 bases, and 15 bases lay outside the gene matches. Germline-derived CDR1 and CDR2 are SGHRS and YFSETQ. This chain's CDR3 is CASTLTGAPGVGNTIYF. In DNA, the CDR3 is TGCGCCAGCACCCTTACAGGGGCCCCCGGAGTTGGAAACACCATATATTTT.

This clone was picked up a small number of times. The chain combines TRBV24-1 with TRBJ2-2; D may be TRBD2 (6 bases). The CDR3 sequence is 12 residues long. CDR1 KGHDR and CDR2 SFDVKD come from the germline V gene. The V and J ends lost 9 bases and 5 bases respectively, with 9 bases between them. This CDR3 reads CATARETGELFF. CDR3 DNA: TGTGCCACCGCGCGGGAAACCGGGGAGCTGTTTTTT.

The J gene is TRBJ2-5, the V gene TRBV7-8; possible D gene TRBD1, 5 bases. The CDR3 runs 14 residues. The germline V and J ends were trimmed by 5 bases and 5 bases, with 15 bases remaining between them. Germline lookup yields CDR1 SGHVS and CDR2 FQNEAQ. CDR3 region: CASSPLGPGETQYF. In DNA form, the CDR3 reads TGTGCCAGCAGCCCCTTGGGGCCTGGGGAGACCCAGTACTTC.

V is TRBV6-5 and J is TRBJ2-3; D is ambiguous. V shed 6 bases and J shed 0 bases, with 7 bases lying between them. The CDR3 loop spans 13 amino acids. CDR1 is MNHEY and CDR2 is SVGAGI in the germline V gene. CDR3 sequence: CASRRTSTDTQYF. The CDR3 DNA reads TGTGCCAGCAGACGTACTAGCACAGATACGCAGTATTTT.